This T cell receptor (beta chain) was recovered during a study of shared clonotypes between healthy human individuals. Regarding the study as a whole: Few donors limited the genetic and exposure-history diversity represented.

Only CD45RO-negative cells positively selected for CCR7 counted as naive CD8 cells, so terminally differentiated effector memory CD45RA+ cells were excluded. Donors, healthy HIV-negative adults, lacked recent acute infections or vaccinations. Every subset's genomic DNA went evenly onto several immunoSEQ plates. How the authors handled the data: Filtering was not the same, since immunoSEQ gave junction-only sequences without quality scores. Assay: immunoSEQ multiplex PCR; the TCRdb copy retains only in-frame clones and omits some. Clone size and the V and J calls come from that table; the DNA yielded D and trimming. Of roughly 890,000 clones listed, roughly 92% are singletons. Details on this clone: Its matching antigen is unknown.

The CDR3 consists of 12 residues. Trimming removed 3 bases from V and 5 bases from J, with 9 bases in between. The V gene's germline CDR1 is SGHRS and CDR2 YFSETQ. V is TRBV5-1 and J is TRBJ2-7; D is perhaps TRBD1 or TRBD2 (6 bases each). The sample comprised naive CD8+ T cells sorted from blood. The clonotype was recovered from a man aged 30 to 39 in good health. The CDR3 DNA is TGCGCCAGCAGCTGGGGGGCGGACGAGCAGTACTTC. Protein: CASSWGADEQYF.